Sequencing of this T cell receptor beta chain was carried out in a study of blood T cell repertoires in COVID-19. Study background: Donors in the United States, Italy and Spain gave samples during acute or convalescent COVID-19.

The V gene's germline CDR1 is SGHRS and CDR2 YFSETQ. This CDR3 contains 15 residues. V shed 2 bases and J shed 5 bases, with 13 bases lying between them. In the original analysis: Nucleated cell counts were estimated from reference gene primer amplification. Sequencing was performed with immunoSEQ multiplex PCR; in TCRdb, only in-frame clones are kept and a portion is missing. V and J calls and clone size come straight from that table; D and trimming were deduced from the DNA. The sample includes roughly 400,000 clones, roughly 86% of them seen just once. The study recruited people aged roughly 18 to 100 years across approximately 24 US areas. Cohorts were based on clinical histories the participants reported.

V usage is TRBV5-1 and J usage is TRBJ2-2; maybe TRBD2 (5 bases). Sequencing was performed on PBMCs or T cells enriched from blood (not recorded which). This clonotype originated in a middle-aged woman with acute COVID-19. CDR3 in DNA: TGCGCCAGCAGCTTCACAACCCCGGGAACCGGGGAGCTGTTTTTT. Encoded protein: CASSFTTPGTGELFF.